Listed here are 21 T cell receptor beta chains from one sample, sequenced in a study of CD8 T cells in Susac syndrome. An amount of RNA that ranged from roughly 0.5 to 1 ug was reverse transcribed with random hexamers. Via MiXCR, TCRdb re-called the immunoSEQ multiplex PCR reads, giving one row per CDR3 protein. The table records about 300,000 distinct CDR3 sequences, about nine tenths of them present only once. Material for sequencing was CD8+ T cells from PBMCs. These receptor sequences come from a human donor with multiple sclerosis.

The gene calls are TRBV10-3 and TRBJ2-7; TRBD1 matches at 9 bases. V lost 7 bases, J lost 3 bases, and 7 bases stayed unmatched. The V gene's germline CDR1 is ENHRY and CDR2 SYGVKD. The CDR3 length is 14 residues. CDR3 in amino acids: CAINSGQGDYEQYF. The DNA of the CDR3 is TGTGCCATCAACTCGGGACAGGGTGACTACGAGCAGTACTTC.

The CDR3 bases are TGTGCCAGCAGTGAAGTTGGGTCCTACGAGCAGTACTTC. Amino acids: CASSEVGSYEQYF. This chain uses TRBV6-1 with TRBJ2-7; unclear D gene. Trimming took 1 base from V and 1 from J, leaving 5 bases between them. CDR3 size: 13 residues. Germline-derived CDR1 and CDR2 are MNHNS and SASEGT.

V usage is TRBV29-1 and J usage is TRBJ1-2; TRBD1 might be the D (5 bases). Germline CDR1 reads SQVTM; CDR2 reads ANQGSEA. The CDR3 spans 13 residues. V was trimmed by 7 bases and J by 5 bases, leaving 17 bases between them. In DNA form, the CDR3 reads TGCAGCGCTCATACCGGGACGGAATATGGCTACACCTTC. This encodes CSAHTGTEYGYTF.

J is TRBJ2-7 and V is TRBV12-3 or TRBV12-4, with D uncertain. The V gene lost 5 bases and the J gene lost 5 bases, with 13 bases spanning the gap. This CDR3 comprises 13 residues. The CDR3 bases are TGTGCCAGCAGTGGCACGACGGAGCACGAGCAGTACTTC. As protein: CASSGTTEHEQYF.

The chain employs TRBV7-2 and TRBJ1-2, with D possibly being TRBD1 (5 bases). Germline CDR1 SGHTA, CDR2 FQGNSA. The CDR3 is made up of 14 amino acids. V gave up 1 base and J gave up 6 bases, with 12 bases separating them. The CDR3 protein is CASSLVPGKNGYTF. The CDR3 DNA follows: TGTGCCAGCAGCTTAGTCCCAGGGAAAAATGGCTACACCTTC.

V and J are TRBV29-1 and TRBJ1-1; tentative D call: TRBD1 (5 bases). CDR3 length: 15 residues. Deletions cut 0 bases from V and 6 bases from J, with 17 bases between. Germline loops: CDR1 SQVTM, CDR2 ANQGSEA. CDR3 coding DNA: TGCAGCGTTGAAGACCGTCTGGGGCAGGGCCCTGAAGCTTTCTTT. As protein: CSVEDRLGQGPEAFF.

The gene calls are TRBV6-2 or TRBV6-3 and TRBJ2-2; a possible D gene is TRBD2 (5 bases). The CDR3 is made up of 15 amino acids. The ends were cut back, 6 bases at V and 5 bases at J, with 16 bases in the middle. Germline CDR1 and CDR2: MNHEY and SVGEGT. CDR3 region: CASSTPGMGTGELFF. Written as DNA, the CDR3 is TGTGCCAGCAGCACCCCCGGGATGGGGACCGGGGAGCTGTTTTTT.

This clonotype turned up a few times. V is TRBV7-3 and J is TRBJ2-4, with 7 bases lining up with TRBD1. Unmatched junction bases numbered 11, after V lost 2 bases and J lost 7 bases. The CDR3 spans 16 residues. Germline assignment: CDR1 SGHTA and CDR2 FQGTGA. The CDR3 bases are TGTGCCAGCAGCTTATCTATCCCGGGGACAGCGAACATTCAGTACTTC. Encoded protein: CASSLSIPGTANIQYF.

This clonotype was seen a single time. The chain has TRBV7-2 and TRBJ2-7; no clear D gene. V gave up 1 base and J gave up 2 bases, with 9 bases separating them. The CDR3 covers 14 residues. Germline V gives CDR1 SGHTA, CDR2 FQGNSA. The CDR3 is CASSLEGYTYEQYF. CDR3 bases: TGTGCCAGCAGCTTAGAAGGGTACACCTACGAGCAGTACTTC.

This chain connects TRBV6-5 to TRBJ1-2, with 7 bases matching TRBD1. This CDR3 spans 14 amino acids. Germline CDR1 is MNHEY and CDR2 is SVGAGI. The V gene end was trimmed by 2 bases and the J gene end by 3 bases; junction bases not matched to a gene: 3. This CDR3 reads CASSYGGGYYGYTF. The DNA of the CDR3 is TGTGCCAGCAGTTACGGAGGGGGCTACTATGGCTACACCTTC.

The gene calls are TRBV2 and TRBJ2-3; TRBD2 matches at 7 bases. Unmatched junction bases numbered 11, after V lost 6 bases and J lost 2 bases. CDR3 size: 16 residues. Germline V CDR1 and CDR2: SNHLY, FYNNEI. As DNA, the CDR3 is TGTGCCAGCAGGCGGAGCGGGGAACGGACCACAGATACGCAGTATTTT. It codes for CASRRSGERTTDTQYF.

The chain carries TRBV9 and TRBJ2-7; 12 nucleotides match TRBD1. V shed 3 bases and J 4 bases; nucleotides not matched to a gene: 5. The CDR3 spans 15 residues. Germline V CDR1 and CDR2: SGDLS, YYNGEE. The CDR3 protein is CASSGGTGGQYEQYF. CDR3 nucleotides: TGTGCCAGCAGCGGCGGGACAGGGGGCCAGTACGAGCAGTACTTC.

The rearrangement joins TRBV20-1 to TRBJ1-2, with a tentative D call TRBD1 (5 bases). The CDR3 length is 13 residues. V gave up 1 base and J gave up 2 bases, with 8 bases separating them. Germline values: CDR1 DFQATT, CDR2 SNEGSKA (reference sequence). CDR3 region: CSARGGSNYGYTF. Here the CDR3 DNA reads TGCAGTGCTAGAGGGGGCAGCAACTATGGCTACACCTTC.

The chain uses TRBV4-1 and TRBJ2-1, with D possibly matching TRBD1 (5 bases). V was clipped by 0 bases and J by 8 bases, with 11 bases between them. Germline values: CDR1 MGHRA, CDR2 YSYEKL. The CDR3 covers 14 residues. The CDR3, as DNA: TGCGCCAGCAGCCAAGATCTAGACAGATATGAGCAGTTCTTC. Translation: CASSQDLDRYEQFF.

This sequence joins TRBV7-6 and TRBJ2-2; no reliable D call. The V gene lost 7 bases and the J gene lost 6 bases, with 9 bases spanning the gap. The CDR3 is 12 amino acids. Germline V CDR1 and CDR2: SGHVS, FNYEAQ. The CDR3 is CASTPTAGELFF. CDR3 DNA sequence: TGTGCCAGCACCCCAACCGCCGGGGAGCTGTTTTTT.

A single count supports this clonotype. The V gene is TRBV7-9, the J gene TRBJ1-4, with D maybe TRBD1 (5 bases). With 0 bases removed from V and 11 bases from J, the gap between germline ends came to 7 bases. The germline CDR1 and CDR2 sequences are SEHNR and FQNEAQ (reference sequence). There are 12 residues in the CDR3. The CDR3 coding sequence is TGTGCCAGCAGCTTAGCGGAGGGGAAACTGTTTTTT. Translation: CASSLAEGKLFF.

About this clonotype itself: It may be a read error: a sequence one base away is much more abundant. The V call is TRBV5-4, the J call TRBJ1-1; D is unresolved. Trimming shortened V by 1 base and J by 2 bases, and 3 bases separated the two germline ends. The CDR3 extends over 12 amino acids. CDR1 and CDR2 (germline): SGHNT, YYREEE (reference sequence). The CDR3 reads CASSLINTEAFF. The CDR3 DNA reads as TGTGCCAGCAGCTTGATTAACACTGAAGCTTTCTTT.

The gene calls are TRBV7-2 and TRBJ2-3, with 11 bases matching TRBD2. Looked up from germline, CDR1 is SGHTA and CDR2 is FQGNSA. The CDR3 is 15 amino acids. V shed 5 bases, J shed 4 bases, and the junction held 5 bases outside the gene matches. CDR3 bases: TGTGCCAGCAGCCATAGCGGGGGGGATGCAGATACGCAGTATTTT. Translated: CASSHSGGDADTQYF.

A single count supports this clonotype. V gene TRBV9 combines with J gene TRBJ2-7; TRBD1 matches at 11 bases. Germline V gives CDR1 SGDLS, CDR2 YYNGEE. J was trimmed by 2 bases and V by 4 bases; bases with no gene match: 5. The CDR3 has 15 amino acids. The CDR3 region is CASSPAGQGAYEQYF. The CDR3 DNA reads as TGTGCCAGCAGCCCAGCGGGACAGGGGGCCTACGAGCAGTACTTC.

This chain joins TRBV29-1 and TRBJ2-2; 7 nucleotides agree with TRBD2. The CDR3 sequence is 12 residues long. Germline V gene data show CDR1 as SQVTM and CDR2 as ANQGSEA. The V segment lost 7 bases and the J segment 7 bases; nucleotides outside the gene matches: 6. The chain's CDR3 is CSARELGGELFF. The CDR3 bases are TGCAGCGCGCGGGAGTTAGGCGGGGAGCTGTTTTTT.

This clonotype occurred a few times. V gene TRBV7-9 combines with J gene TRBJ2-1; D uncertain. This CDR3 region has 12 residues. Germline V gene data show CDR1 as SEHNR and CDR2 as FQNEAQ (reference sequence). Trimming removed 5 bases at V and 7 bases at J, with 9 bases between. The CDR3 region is CASSLDTNEQFF. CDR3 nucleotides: TGTGCCAGCAGCCTAGATACGAATGAGCAGTTCTTC. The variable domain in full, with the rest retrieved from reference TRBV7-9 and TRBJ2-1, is DTGVSQNPRHKITKRGQNVTFRCDPISEHNRLYWYRQTLGQGPEFLTYFQNEAQLEKSRLLSDRFSAERPKGSFSTLEIQRTEQGDSAMYLCASSLDTNEQFFGPGTRLTVL.